This TCR beta chain was observed in a study of identical twins' blood T cells. TCRdb processed the 5' RACE reads anew with MiXCR; each CDR3 protein has one entry. The sample contains 350,000 to 450,000 distinct CDR3 sequences, under 30% of which appear only once. Germline-derived CDR1 and CDR2 are DFQATT and SNEGSKA (reference sequence). V lost 7 bases, J lost 4 bases, and 16 bases lay in between. There are 13 residues in the CDR3. A few counts support this clonotype. The sequence was collected from a woman between 18 and 50 years old in good health. The chain carries TRBV20-1 and TRBJ1-1; a weak D match, TRBD1 (6 bases). Sequenced sample: PBMCs. CDR3 DNA sequence: TGCAGTGGCGCGAGGACAGCGAGCACTGAAGCTTTCTTT. Encoded protein: CSGARTASTEAFF.